The 29 T cell receptor beta chains below come from one sample, sequenced in a study of blood T cells in healthy people across ages. The authors ran a second PCR of about 7 to 11 cycles using a sample-barcoded 5' primer and a J-beta primer mix. TCRdb re-called the 5' RACE reads with MiXCR, one entry per CDR3 protein. This sample carries almost 1 million distinct CDR3 sequences, about 53% of them seen once, and the ten largest clones take roughly 23%. The sample consisted of blood. These receptor sequences come from a woman aged 55-75 years in good health.

The chain combines TRBV28 with TRBJ2-3; TRBD2 agrees at 9 bases. The V and J ends lost 5 bases and 5 bases, in that order; junction bases with no gene match: 11. CDR1 is MDHEN, CDR2 SYDVKM, per germline. The CDR3 extends over 16 amino acids. The DNA of the CDR3 is TGTGCCAGCAGTGGGCCGACTAGCGGCTCACGAGATACGCAGTATTTT. It translates to CASSGPTSGSRDTQYF.

J is TRBJ1-2 and V is TRBV4-3; TRBD1 aligns across 12 bases. The V gene's germline CDR1 is LGHNA and CDR2 YSLEER. The CDR3 length is 11 residues. V shed 11 bases and J 6 bases; nucleotides not matched to a gene: 1. As DNA, the CDR3 is TGCGCCGGGACAGGGGGCGATGGCTACACCTTC. Encoded protein: CAGTGGDGYTF.

In its sample, this clonotype was seen a few times. The rearrangement uses TRBV7-9 and TRBJ1-4, with D tentatively TRBD1 (6 bases). V was shortened by 4 bases and J by 0 bases, with 12 bases between the two germline ends. This CDR3 is built from 16 residues. CDR1 and CDR2 from the germline V gene are SEHNR and FQNEAQ (reference sequence). The CDR3 DNA sequence: TGTGCCAGCAGCTACCGGGACACCCCAACTAATGAAAAACTGTTTTTT. This encodes CASSYRDTPTNEKLFF.

This clonotype was detected once. This chain links TRBV18 with TRBJ1-5, with a possible D match to TRBD1 (5 bases). CDR1 and CDR2 from the germline V gene are KGHSH and LQKENI. Trimming shortened V by 3 bases and J by 4 bases, and 10 bases separated the two germline ends. The CDR3 is made up of 14 amino acids. The CDR3 bases are TGTGCCAGCTCACCGGGGCGGCAGAATCAGCCCCAGCATTTT. As protein: CASSPGRQNQPQHF.

This clonotype showed up just a few times. The rearrangement uses TRBV20-1 and TRBJ2-1; D perhaps matches TRBD2 (6 bases). The CDR3 consists of 12 residues. V was trimmed by 6 bases and J by 6 bases, leaving 12 bases between them. Germline values: CDR1 DFQATT, CDR2 SNEGSKA (reference sequence). The CDR3 is CSANSGLNEQFF. The CDR3 nucleotides are TGCAGTGCAAATAGCGGTCTCAATGAGCAGTTCTTC.

The gene calls are TRBV4-1 and TRBJ2-3, with 13 bases lining up with TRBD2. The CDR3 covers 19 residues. Germline lookup yields CDR1 MGHRA and CDR2 YSYEKL. J gave up 2 bases and V 3 bases, and 11 bases lay outside the gene matches. CDR3 amino acids: CASSQYPGLAGPSTDTQYF. The CDR3 nucleotides are TGCGCCAGCAGCCAGTATCCGGGACTAGCGGGGCCTTCCACAGATACGCAGTATTTT.

This clonotype appeared a few times. CDR3 bases: TGTGCCAGCAGCTTAGGACCCCTAACAGATACGCAGTATTTT. Protein sequence: CASSLGPLTDTQYF. The V call is TRBV7-2, the J call TRBJ2-3, with unresolved D. The V gene lost 1 base and the J gene lost 3 bases, with 8 bases spanning the gap. CDR1 SGHTA and CDR2 FQGNSA come from the germline V gene. The CDR3 totals 14 residues.

This clonotype was observed a few times. The V and J genes are TRBV7-2 and TRBJ2-3, with TRBD2 matching over 8 bases. The CDR3 covers 15 residues. Looked up from germline, CDR1 is SGHTA and CDR2 is FQGNSA. With 3 bases clipped from V and 2 bases from J, the junction kept 4 bases outside the gene matches. DNA of the CDR3: TGTGCCAGCAGCTTGGGCGGGAGGCCCACAGATACGCAGTATTTT. This sequence encodes CASSLGGRPTDTQYF.

The V gene is TRBV28, the J gene TRBJ2-3, with a weak D call TRBD1 (5 bases). The germline V and J ends were trimmed by 3 bases and 5 bases, with 15 bases remaining between them. The CDR3 spans 15 residues. Looked up from germline, CDR1 is MDHEN and CDR2 is SYDVKM. The CDR3 is CASSLRRVVQDTQYF. Written as DNA, the CDR3 is TGTGCCAGCAGTTTGCGCAGGGTCGTACAAGATACGCAGTATTTT. The whole variable domain, remainder taken from reference TRBV28 and TRBJ2-3, is DVKVTQSSRYLVKRTGEKVFLECVQDMDHENMFWYRQDPGLGLRLIYFSYDVKMKEKGDIPEGYSVSREKKERFSLILESASTNQTSMYLCASSLRRVVQDTQYFGPGTRLTVL.

This clonotype has only a few counts. The chain recombines TRBV20-1 with TRBJ2-3; D possibly corresponds to TRBD2 (6 bases). This CDR3 has 14 amino acids. Germline V gene lookup returns CDR1 DFQATT and CDR2 SNEGSKA (reference sequence). Trimming removed 7 bases at V and 2 bases at J, with 16 bases between. The CDR3 DNA follows: TGCAGTGAGGGGCGGGGCCTGATCACAGATACGCAGTATTTT. This sequence encodes CSEGRGLITDTQYF.

This chain joins TRBV28 and TRBJ2-7; 8 bases line up with TRBD1. Trimming took 5 bases from V and 4 from J; bases not matched to a gene: 13. CDR3 size: 16 residues. In germline, CDR1 is MDHEN, CDR2 SYDVKM. The chain's CDR3 is CASSTRKNRGKYEQYF. In nucleotides, the CDR3 is TGTGCCAGCAGTACCCGCAAAAACAGGGGGAAATACGAGCAGTACTTC. Complete variable domain (other parts from reference TRBV28 and TRBJ2-7): DVKVTQSSRYLVKRTGEKVFLECVQDMDHENMFWYRQDPGLGLRLIYFSYDVKMKEKGDIPEGYSVSREKKERFSLILESASTNQTSMYLCASSTRKNRGKYEQYFGPGTRLTVT.

V is TRBV14 and J is TRBJ2-7; no reliable D call. In germline, CDR1 is SGHDN, CDR2 FVKESK. Trimming cost V 0 bases and J 0 bases, with 12 bases left between them. The CDR3 covers 16 residues. CDR3 in DNA: TGTGCCAGCAGCCAAGATCGAGTGGCGAGCTCCTACGAGCAGTACTTC. It translates to CASSQDRVASSYEQYF.

J is TRBJ1-2 and V is TRBV29-1; no firm D call. The CDR3 has 12 residues. V lost 0 bases, J lost 4 bases, and 6 bases lay in between. The germline CDR1 and CDR2 sequences are SQVTM and ANQGSEA. The CDR3 coding sequence is TGCAGCGTTGAAGAGGCTCTCTATGGCTACACCTTC. Its translation: CSVEEALYGYTF. Looking up the rest from reference TRBV29-1 and TRBJ1-2 gives the full variable domain: SAVISQKPSRDICQRGTSLTIQCQVDSQVTMMFWYRQQPGQSLTLIATANQGSEATYESGFVIDKFPISRPNLTFSTLTVSNMSPEDSSIYLCSVEEALYGYTFGSGTRLTVV.

This clonotype was seen a handful of times. V and J are TRBV5-5 and TRBJ2-6, with D uncertain. Trimming took off 3 bases at V and 1 base at J, with 8 bases between the two ends. Germline loops: CDR1 SGHKS, CDR2 YYEKEE (reference sequence). The CDR3 totals 15 residues. In DNA, the CDR3 is TGTGCCAGCAGCTCCTGGGAATCTGGGGCCAACGTCCTGACTTTC. Encoded protein: CASSSWESGANVLTF. Full variable domain (missing parts from reference TRBV5-5 and TRBJ2-6): DAGVTQSPTHLIKTRGQQVTLRCSPISGHKSVSWYQQVLGQGPQFIFQYYEKEERGRGNFPDRFSARQFPNYSSELNVNALLLGDSALYLCASSSWESGANVLTFGAGSRLTVL.

The chain employs TRBV20-1 and TRBJ2-7, with D unresolved. Germline V gene lookup returns CDR1 DFQATT and CDR2 SNEGSKA (reference sequence). There are 10 residues in the CDR3. V gave up 0 bases and J gave up 9 bases, with 6 bases separating them. The CDR3 bases are TGCAGTGCTAGAGAGCCCCGGCAGTACTTC. Translated: CSAREPRQYF.

The chain has TRBV4-1 and TRBJ2-7; D ambiguous. Germline CDR1 MGHRA, CDR2 YSYEKL. V was cut by 2 bases and J by 4 bases, with 9 bases left in between. The length of the CDR3 is 13 residues. CDR3 sequence: CASSQKLSYEQYF. CDR3 bases: TGCGCCAGCAGCCAAAAACTCAGTTACGAGCAGTACTTC.

A few counts support this clonotype. The chain joins TRBV6-1 to TRBJ2-7; 7 bases are shared with TRBD1. The CDR3 covers 14 residues. The ends lost 5 bases at V and 7 bases at J; junction bases unmatched: 11. Germline V gives CDR1 MNHNS, CDR2 SASEGT. The CDR3, as DNA: TGTGCCAGCAGTCCCCGGCCGGCAGGGGGTGAGCAGTACTTC. It specifies CASSPRPAGGEQYF.

In this sample, this clonotype turned up a few times. The rearrangement uses TRBV28 and TRBJ1-5, with D perhaps TRBD1 (6 bases). This CDR3 is built from 12 residues. Germline lookup yields CDR1 MDHEN and CDR2 SYDVKM. The V end was cut by 8 bases, the J end by 6 bases, with 11 bases between. CDR3: CASQQGFQPQHF. CDR3 sequence (DNA): TGTGCCAGCCAACAGGGCTTTCAGCCCCAGCATTTT.

This clonotype was seen more than once but under ten times. The chain couples TRBV7-3 to TRBJ2-1, with 7 positions matching TRBD2. V gave up 2 bases and J gave up 3 bases; unmatched junction bases: 4. The germline V gene has CDR1 SGHTA and CDR2 FQGTGA. The CDR3 loop spans 15 amino acids. CDR3 sequence (DNA): TGTGCCAGCAGCTTAGAAGCTAGCGGCTACAATGAGCAGTTCTTC. It codes for CASSLEASGYNEQFF.

This chain joins TRBV27 and TRBJ2-5, with a tentative D call TRBD1 (6 bases). The CDR3 consists of 15 residues. Germline V lookup: CDR1 MNHEY, CDR2 SMNVEV (reference sequence). V lost 3 bases and J 2 bases, leaving 13 bases between the germline ends. The CDR3 sequence is CASSLSGVVQETQYF. Here the CDR3 DNA reads TGTGCCAGCAGTTTGTCAGGGGTGGTGCAAGAGACCCAGTACTTC.

The chain is built from TRBV20-1 and TRBJ2-2; 7 bases fit TRBD1. J lost 3 bases, V lost 4 bases, and 5 bases had no gene match. The CDR3 has 14 amino acids. The germline V gene has CDR1 DFQATT and CDR2 SNEGSKA (reference sequence). The CDR3 here is CSANDRADTGELFF. In nucleotides, the CDR3 is TGCAGTGCTAACGACAGGGCTGACACCGGGGAGCTGTTTTTT.

This clonotype has only a few counts. The rearrangement uses TRBV10-3 and TRBJ1-2, with D possibly TRBD1 on 6 matching bases. CDR3 length: 15 residues. Trimming took off 0 bases at V and 1 base at J, with 9 bases between the two ends. CDR1 is ENHRY and CDR2 is SYGVKD in the germline V gene. CDR3 protein: CAISESGGNNYGYTF. Written as DNA, the CDR3 is TGTGCCATCAGTGAGTCAGGGGGTAATAACTATGGCTACACCTTC.

J is TRBJ2-2 and V is TRBV4-3; D might be TRBD2 (5 bases). This CDR3 spans 18 amino acids. The V end was cut by 1 base, the J end by 5 bases, with 20 bases between. Germline CDR1 and CDR2: LGHNA and YSLEER. This chain's CDR3 is CASSQVPRAVAVTGELFF. Here the CDR3 DNA reads TGCGCCAGCAGCCAAGTTCCGCGGGCGGTCGCGGTAACCGGGGAGCTGTTTTTT.

The sample holds many counts of this clonotype. This chain uses TRBV4-1 with TRBJ2-5; TRBD2 aligns across 10 bases. The CDR3 consists of 18 residues. CDR1 MGHRA and CDR2 YSYEKL come from the germline V gene. The ends lost 0 bases at V and 0 bases at J; junction bases unmatched: 7. This CDR3 is CASSQEILLAGNQETQYF. The DNA of the CDR3 is TGCGCCAGCAGCCAAGAAATTTTACTAGCGGGAAACCAAGAGACCCAGTACTTC.

The CDR3 sequence: CASSSFTSGQETQYF. CDR3 in DNA: TGCGCCAGCAGCTCCTTCACTAGCGGACAAGAGACCCAGTACTTC. V and J are TRBV5-1 and TRBJ2-5; 8 nucleotides match TRBD2. Germline loops: CDR1 SGHRS, CDR2 YFSETQ. The CDR3 sequence is 15 residues long. V lost 3 bases and J lost 2; bases outside the gene matches: 6. The full variable domain, with the rest looked up from reference TRBV5-1 and TRBJ2-5, is KAGVTQTPRYLIKTRGQQVTLSCSPISGHRSVSWYQQTPGQGLQFLFEYFSETQRNKGNFPGRFSGRQFSNSRSEMNVSTLELGDSALYLCASSSFTSGQETQYFGPGTRLLVL.

This clonotype was seen a few times. V is TRBV29-1 and J is TRBJ2-7; no reliable D call. Germline V gene sequence: CDR1 SQVTM, CDR2 ANQGSEA. V was shortened by 7 bases and J by 0 bases, with 16 bases between the two germline ends. The CDR3 is 14 residues long. Here the CDR3 DNA reads TGCAGCGCCGGCCCCGGACGGAGCTCCTACGAGCAGTACTTC. As protein: CSAGPGRSSYEQYF.

The chain couples TRBV28 to TRBJ2-3, with D possibly called TRBD1 or TRBD2 (5 bases each). Germline V gene lookup returns CDR1 MDHEN and CDR2 SYDVKM. V was trimmed by 6 bases and J by 2 bases, leaving 18 bases between them. CDR3 length equals 16 residues. Here the CDR3 reads CASRGERIFDTDTQYF. Written as DNA, the CDR3 is TGTGCCAGCAGGGGGGAGAGAATCTTTGACACAGATACGCAGTATTTT. The variable domain in full, with the rest retrieved from reference TRBV28 and TRBJ2-3, is DVKVTQSSRYLVKRTGEKVFLECVQDMDHENMFWYRQDPGLGLRLIYFSYDVKMKEKGDIPEGYSVSREKKERFSLILESASTNQTSMYLCASRGERIFDTDTQYFGPGTRLTVL.

The V gene is TRBV20-1, the J gene TRBJ2-4, with D possibly matching TRBD1 (6 bases). The DNA end lines up better with TRBJ2-5; the J call may be wrong. Germline CDR1 and CDR2: DFQATT and SNEGSKA (reference sequence). This CDR3 is built from 14 residues. As DNA, the CDR3 is TGCAGTGCTAGGAATAACAGGGAAATACAGACCCAGTACTTC. Translation: CSARNNREIQTQYF.

V is TRBV20-1 and J is TRBJ2-7; D is undetermined. This CDR3 region has 12 residues. V lost 0 bases and J lost 2, with 5 bases in between. CDR1 is DFQATT, CDR2 SNEGSKA, per germline (reference sequence). CDR3 protein: CSARDRAYEQYF. In DNA, the CDR3 is TGCAGTGCTAGAGATCGGGCCTACGAGCAGTACTTC.